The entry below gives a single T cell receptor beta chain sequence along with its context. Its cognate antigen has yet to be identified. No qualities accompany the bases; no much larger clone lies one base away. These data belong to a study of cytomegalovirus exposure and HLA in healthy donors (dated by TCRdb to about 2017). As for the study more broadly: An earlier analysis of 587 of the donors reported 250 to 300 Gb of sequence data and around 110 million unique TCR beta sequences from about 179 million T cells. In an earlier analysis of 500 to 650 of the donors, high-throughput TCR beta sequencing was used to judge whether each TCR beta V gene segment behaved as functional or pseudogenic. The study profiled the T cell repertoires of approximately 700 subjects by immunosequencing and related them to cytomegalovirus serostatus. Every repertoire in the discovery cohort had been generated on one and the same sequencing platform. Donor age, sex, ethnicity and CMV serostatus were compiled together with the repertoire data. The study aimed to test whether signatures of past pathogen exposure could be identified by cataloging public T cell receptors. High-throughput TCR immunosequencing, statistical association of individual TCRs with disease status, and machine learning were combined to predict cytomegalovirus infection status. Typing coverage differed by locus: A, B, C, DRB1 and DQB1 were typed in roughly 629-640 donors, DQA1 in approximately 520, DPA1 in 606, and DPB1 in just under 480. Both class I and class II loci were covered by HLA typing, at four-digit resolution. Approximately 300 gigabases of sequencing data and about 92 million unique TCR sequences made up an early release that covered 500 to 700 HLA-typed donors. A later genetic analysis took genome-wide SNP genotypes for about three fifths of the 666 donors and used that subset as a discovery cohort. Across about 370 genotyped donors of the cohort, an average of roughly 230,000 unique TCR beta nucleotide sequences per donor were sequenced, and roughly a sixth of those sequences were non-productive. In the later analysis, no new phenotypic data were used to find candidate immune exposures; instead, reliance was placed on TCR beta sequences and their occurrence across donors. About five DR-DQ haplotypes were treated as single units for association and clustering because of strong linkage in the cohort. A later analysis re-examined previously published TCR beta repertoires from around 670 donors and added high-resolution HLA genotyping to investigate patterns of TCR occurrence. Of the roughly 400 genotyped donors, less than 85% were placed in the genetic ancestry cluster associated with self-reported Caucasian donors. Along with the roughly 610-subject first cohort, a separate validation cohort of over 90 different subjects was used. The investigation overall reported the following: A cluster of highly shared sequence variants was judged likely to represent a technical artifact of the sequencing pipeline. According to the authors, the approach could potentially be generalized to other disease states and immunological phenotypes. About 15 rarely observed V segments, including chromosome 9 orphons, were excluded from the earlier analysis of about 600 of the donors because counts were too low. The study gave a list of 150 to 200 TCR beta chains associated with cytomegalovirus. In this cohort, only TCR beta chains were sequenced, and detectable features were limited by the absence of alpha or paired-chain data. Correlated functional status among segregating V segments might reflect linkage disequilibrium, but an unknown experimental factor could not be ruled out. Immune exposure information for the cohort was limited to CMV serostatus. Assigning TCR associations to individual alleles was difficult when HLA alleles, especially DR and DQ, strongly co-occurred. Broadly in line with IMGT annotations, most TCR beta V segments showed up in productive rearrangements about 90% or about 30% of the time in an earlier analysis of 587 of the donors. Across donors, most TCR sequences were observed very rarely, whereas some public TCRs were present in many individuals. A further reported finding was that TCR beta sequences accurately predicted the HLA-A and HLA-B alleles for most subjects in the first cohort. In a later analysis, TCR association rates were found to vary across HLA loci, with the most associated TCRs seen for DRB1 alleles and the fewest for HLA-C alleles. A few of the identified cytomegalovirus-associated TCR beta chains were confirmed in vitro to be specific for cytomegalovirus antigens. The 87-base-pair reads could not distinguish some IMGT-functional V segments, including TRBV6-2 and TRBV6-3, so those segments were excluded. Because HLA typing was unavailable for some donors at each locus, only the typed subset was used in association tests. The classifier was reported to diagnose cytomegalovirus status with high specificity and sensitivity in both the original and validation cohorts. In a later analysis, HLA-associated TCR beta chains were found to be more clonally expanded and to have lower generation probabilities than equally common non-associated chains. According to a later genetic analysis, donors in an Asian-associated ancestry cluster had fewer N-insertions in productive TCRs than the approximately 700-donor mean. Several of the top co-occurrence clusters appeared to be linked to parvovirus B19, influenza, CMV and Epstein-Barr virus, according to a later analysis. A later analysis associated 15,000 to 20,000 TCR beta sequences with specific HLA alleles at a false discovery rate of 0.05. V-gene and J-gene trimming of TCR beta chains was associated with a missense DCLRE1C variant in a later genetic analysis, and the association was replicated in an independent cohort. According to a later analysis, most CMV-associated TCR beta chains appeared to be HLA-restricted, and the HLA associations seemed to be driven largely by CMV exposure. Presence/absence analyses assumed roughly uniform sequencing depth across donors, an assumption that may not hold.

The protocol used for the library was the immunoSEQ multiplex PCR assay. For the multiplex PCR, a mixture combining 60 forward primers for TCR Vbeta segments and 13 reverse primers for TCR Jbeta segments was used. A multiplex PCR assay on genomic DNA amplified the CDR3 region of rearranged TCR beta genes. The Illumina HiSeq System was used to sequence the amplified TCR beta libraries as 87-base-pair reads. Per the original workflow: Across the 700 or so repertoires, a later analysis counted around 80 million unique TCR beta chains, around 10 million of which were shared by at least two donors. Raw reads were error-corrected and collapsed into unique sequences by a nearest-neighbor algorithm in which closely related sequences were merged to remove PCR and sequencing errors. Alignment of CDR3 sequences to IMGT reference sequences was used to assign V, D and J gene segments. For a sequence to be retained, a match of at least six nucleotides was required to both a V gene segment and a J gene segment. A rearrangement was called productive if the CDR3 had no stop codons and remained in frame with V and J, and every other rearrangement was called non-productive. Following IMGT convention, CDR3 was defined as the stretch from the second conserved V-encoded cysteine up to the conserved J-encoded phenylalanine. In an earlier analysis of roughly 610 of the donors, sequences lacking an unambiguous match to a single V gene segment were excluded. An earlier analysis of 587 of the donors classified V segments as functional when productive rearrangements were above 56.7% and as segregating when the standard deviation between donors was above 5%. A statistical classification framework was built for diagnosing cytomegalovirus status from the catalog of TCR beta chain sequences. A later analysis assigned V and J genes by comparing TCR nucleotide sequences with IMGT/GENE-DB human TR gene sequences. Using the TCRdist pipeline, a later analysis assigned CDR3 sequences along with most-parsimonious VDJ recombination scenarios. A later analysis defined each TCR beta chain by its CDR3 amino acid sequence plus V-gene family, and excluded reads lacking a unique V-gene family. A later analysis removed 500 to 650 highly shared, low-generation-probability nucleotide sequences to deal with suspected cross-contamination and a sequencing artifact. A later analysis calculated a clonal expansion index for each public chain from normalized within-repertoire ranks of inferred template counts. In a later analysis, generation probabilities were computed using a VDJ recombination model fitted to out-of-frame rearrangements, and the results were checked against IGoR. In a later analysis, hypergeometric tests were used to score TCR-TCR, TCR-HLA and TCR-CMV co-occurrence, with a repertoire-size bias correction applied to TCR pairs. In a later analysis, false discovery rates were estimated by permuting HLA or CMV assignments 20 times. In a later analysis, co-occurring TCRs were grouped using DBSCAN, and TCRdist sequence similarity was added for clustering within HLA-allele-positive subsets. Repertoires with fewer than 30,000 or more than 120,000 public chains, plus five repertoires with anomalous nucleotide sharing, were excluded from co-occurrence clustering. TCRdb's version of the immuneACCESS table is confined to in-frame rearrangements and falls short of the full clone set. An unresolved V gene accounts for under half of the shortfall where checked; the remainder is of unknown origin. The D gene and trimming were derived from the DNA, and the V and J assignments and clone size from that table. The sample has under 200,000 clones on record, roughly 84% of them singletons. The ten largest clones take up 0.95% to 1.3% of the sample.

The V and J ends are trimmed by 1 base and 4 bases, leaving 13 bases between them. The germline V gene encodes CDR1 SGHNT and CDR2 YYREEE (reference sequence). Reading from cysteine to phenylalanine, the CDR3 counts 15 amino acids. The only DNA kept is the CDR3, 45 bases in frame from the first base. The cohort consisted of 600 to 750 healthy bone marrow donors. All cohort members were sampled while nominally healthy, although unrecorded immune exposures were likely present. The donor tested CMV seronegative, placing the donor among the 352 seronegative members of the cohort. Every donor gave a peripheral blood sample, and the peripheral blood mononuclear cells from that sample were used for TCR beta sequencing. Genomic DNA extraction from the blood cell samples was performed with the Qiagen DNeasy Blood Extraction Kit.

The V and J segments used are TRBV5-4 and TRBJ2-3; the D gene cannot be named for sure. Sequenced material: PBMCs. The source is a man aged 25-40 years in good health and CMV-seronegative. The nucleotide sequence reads TGTGCCAGCAGCTTGCCGACTCAATCTGCAGATACGCAGTATTTT. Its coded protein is CASSLPTQSADTQYF.